What follows describes a single TCR beta chain. The sample belongs to a study of human T cells and chemical hapten exposure. Between the trimmed V and J ends, which lost 1 base and 4 bases, there was a span of 11 bases. Germline V gene lookup returns CDR1 LNHDA and CDR2 SQIVND (reference sequence). The CDR3 spans 14 residues. TCRdb recomputed calls from the RACE reads with MiXCR, one row per CDR3 protein. Among roughly 130,000 distinct CDR3 sequences listed, approximately 10% were seen once. Time point denoted: healthy volunteer bleed at 2 weeks. Researchers extracted total RNA from unfractionated whole blood.

What was sequenced was whole blood. The rearrangement uses TRBV19 and TRBJ2-7; D may be TRBD2 (6 bases). This clonotype was obtained from a male donor in good health. Some clones in this sample may be carry-over from other donors' samples. Written as DNA, the CDR3 is TGTGCCAGTAGTATAGTGGCGGGACGGTACGAGCAGTACTTC. Amino acids: CASSIVAGRYEQYF.